A selection of T cell receptor beta chains follows, all from one sample in a study of T cell responses to AZD1222 COVID-19 vaccine. The protocol was immunoSEQ multiplex PCR, while the TCRdb copy is restricted to in-frame clones and leaves out a portion. The sample has 150,000 to 200,000 clones, approximately 93% seen once. The sequences come from peripheral blood, collected on day 0 of AZD1222 vaccination. These receptors were collected from an adult in good health. The CDR3 runs from the conserved cysteine through the conserved F or W.

j_call	v_call	cdr3_aa
TRBJ1-1	TRBV20-1	CSASRLILNTEAFF
TRBJ1-3	TRBV18	CASSRERGRTFSGNTIYF
TRBJ2-1	TRBV5-1	CASSPRVAGGNNEQFF
TRBJ1-1	TRBV6-6	CASRRDRGGAFF
TRBJ1-3	TRBV10-3	CAISLTGNTIYF
TRBJ1-4	TRBV5-1	CASSRATGIEEKLFF
TRBJ2-7	TRBV5-4	CASSLALEPYEQYF
TRBJ1-1	TRBV6-2/TRBV6-3	CASSYPSGLGHTEAFF
TRBJ2-5	TRBV19	CASSMGRPQETQYF
TRBJ2-5	TRBV27	CASSFVGTETQYF
TRBJ2-1	TRBV5-1	CASSGGVEQFF
TRBJ1-4	TRBV4-3	CASSLGMGLNNEKLFF
TRBJ1-1	TRBV6-5	CASSYEVGNTEAFF
TRBJ2-3	TRBV6-5	CASQRQGSDTQYF
TRBJ1-5	TRBV4-1	CASSQVEQGFAQPQHF
TRBJ2-1	TRBV11-1	CASSSYRGSYNEQFF
TRBJ1-3	TRBV10-3	CAIRRTDGNTIYF
TRBJ1-2	TRBV29-1	CSVLTLSLGVAANYGYTF
TRBJ2-7	TRBV19	CASSIRGLGEQYF
TRBJ2-2	TRBV23-1	CATKGQNTGELFF
TRBJ1-2	TRBV27	CASSLSMGQIYGYTF
TRBJ2-1	TRBV3-1/TRBV3-2	CASNLAGGRTYNEQFF
TRBJ2-1	TRBV7-9	CASSLLMGAPGNEQFF
TRBJ2-2	TRBV5-4	CASSLGWFAGGTGELFF
TRBJ1-2	TRBV18	CASSPPPNLGLKGYTF
TRBJ2-2	TRBV29-1	CSVEGRSNTGELFF
TRBJ1-1	TRBV7-2	CASSLGTNTEAFF
TRBJ1-6	TRBV19	CASTLDSFNSPLHF
TRBJ1-5	TRBV5-8	CASSAGTYSNQPQHF
TRBJ1-3	TRBV7-9	CASSLADRGNTIYF
TRBJ1-1	TRBV5-1	CASTPMGGRKTEAFF
TRBJ2-3	TRBV2	CASSERSDTQYF
TRBJ2-7	TRBV5-1	CASSLMGALNDEQYF
TRBJ1-4	TRBV7-9	CASSILGRGPATNEKLFF
TRBJ1-2	TRBV7-8	CASSLDEGFNPFYGYTF
TRBJ1-1	TRBV2	CASRPGVETFF
TRBJ1-2	TRBV3-1/TRBV3-2	CASSHIGTTPGGYTF
TRBJ1-4	TRBV7-8	CASSQDRRGEKLFF
TRBJ2-3	TRBV7-8	CASSLVGQGVADTQYF